Listed below are T cell receptor beta chains from one sample, sequenced in a study of shared clonotypes between healthy human individuals. Some clones are missing from TCRdb's copy, which holds only in-frame ones; the method was immunoSEQ multiplex PCR. The profile covers about a million clones, with around three quarters appearing a single time and 0.7% to 0.95% taken by the ten largest. The sequenced sample consisted of memory CD4+ T cells from PBMCs. Receptor source: a man younger than 30 in good health. Some clones in this sample may be carry-over from other donors' samples. Both conserved end residues are trimmed from each CDR3. A D gene is named only where the DNA matches it firmly.

d_call	v_call	j_call	cdr3_aa
NA	TRBV28	TRBJ2-7	ASSPWGSGSYEQY
TRBD2	TRBV10-3	TRBJ2-1	AISEGTSGHNEQF
NA	TRBV25-1	TRBJ2-3	ASSEGIGTDTQY
NA	TRBV5-4	TRBJ1-1	ASSQAAGAVNTEAF
NA	TRBV7-6	TRBJ2-1	ASSLGGTDYNEQF
TRBD1	TRBV28	TRBJ2-1	ASSLFGRVGQGLGGEQF
TRBD1	TRBV9	TRBJ2-7	ASSVGGDRGTYEQY
NA	TRBV2	TRBJ1-4	ASSPSGAPNEKLF
TRBD1	TRBV19	TRBJ1-2	ASEKPGTGGADGYT
NA	TRBV5-1	TRBJ2-1	ASSPEGVAYNEQF